Below, one T cell receptor (beta chain) is given with its context. Which antigen it targets is not known. Nothing much larger sits one base from this clone, and base qualities are not available. The cohort consisted of fewer than 700 healthy bone marrow donors. At the time of sampling, all cohort members were nominally healthy, though unrecorded immune exposures were likely present. The donor tested CMV seronegative and was one of the 352 seronegative cohort members. Every donor gave a peripheral blood sample, and the peripheral blood mononuclear cells from that sample were used for TCR beta sequencing. Genomic DNA extraction from the blood cell samples was performed with the Qiagen DNeasy Blood Extraction Kit. This sample is part of a study of cytomegalovirus exposure and HLA in healthy donors listed by TCRdb under 2017. Concerning the study at large: In an earlier analysis of 550 to 750 of the donors, under 300 Gb of sequence data and just under 120 million unique TCR beta sequences from 180 million or so T cells were reported. Approximately 300 gigabases of sequencing data and around 85 million unique TCR sequences made up an early release that covered 500 to 700 HLA-typed donors. Among the roughly 400 genotyped donors, around 81% belonged to the genetic ancestry cluster associated with self-reported Caucasian donors. The study was designed to test whether signatures of past pathogen exposure could be identified by cataloging public T cell receptors. The study used immunosequencing to profile the T cell repertoires of around 600 subjects and linked those repertoires to cytomegalovirus serostatus. Along with the approximately 700-subject first cohort, a separate validation cohort of some 130 different subjects was used. To predict cytomegalovirus infection status, the study brought together high-throughput TCR immunosequencing, statistical association of individual TCRs with disease status, and machine learning. To study patterns of TCR occurrence, a later analysis re-analyzed previously published TCR beta repertoires from several hundred donors and added high-resolution HLA genotyping. The later analysis used no new phenotypic data to find candidate immune exposures, relying instead on TCR beta sequences and their occurrence across donors. In an earlier analysis of 587 of the donors, high-throughput TCR beta sequencing was used to judge whether each TCR beta V gene segment behaved as functional or pseudogenic. Donor age, sex, ethnicity and CMV serostatus were compiled alongside the repertoire data. A later genetic analysis used genome-wide SNP genotypes for 398 of the 666 donors, treating that subset as a discovery cohort. Every repertoire in the discovery cohort had been generated on one and the same sequencing platform. Both class I and class II loci were covered by HLA typing, at four-digit resolution. The number of donors typed differed by locus, with about 629-630 for A, B, C, DRB1 and DQB1, roughly 520 for DQA1, over 600 for DPA1, and 400 to 490 for DPB1. Four to six DR-DQ haplotypes were handled as single units for association and clustering, since linkage in the cohort was strong. Among under 450 genotyped donors of the cohort, an average of roughly 240,000 unique TCR beta nucleotide sequences were sequenced per donor, around 20% of them non-productive. The full study reports these points: Correlated functional status among segregating V segments might reflect linkage disequilibrium, but an unknown experimental factor could not be ruled out. Roughly 15 rarely observed V segments, including chromosome 9 orphons, were excluded from the earlier analysis of several hundred of the donors because counts were too low. Some IMGT-functional V segments, including TRBV6-2 and TRBV6-3, could not be told apart with the 87-base-pair reads, so those segments were excluded. The study listed 150 to 200 TCR beta chains as associated with cytomegalovirus. A later analysis associated 16,951 TCR beta sequences with specific HLA alleles at a false discovery rate of 0.05. A later genetic analysis associated a missense DCLRE1C variant with V-gene and J-gene trimming of TCR beta chains, and an independent cohort replicated the association. Cytomegalovirus status was reported to be diagnosed by the classifier with high specificity and sensitivity in both the original and validation cohorts. The sequencing pipeline was judged likely to have produced a cluster of highly shared sequence variants as a technical artifact. When HLA alleles, especially DR and DQ, strongly co-occurred, TCR associations were difficult to assign to individual alleles. According to the authors, the approach could potentially be generalized to other disease states and immunological phenotypes. Presence/absence analyses assumed roughly uniform sequencing depth across donors, an assumption that may not hold. Most TCR sequences were seen in very few donors, while some public TCRs were found in many individuals. In vitro tests confirmed that a few of the cytomegalovirus-associated TCR beta chains recognize cytomegalovirus antigens. In a later analysis, HLA-associated TCR beta chains were found to be more clonally expanded and to have lower generation probabilities than equally common non-associated chains. In a later analysis, TCR association rates were found to vary across HLA loci, with the most associated TCRs seen for DRB1 alleles and the fewest for HLA-C alleles. The only immune exposure information available for the cohort was CMV serostatus. Most CMV-associated TCR beta chains appeared to be HLA-restricted in a later analysis, and the HLA associations seemed to be driven largely by CMV exposure. Because HLA typing was missing for some donors at each locus, association tests included only the typed subset. Compared with the approximately 670-donor mean, donors in an Asian-associated ancestry cluster had fewer N-insertions in productive TCRs, according to a later genetic analysis. This cohort had only TCR beta chains sequenced, and the lack of alpha or paired-chain data limited which features could be detected. According to a later analysis, parvovirus B19, influenza, CMV and Epstein-Barr virus appeared linked to several top co-occurrence clusters. In an earlier analysis of about 600 of the donors, most TCR beta V segments appeared in productive rearrangements about 90% or about 30% of the time, broadly matching IMGT annotations. A further reported finding was that TCR beta sequences accurately predicted the HLA-A and HLA-B alleles for most subjects in the first cohort.

Library prep was done by the immunoSEQ multiplex PCR assay. For the multiplex PCR, a mixture combining 60 forward primers for TCR Vbeta segments and 13 reverse primers for TCR Jbeta segments was used. The CDR3 region of rearranged TCR beta genes was amplified from genomic DNA by a multiplex PCR assay. The Illumina HiSeq System was used to sequence the amplified TCR beta libraries as 87-base-pair reads. The original pipeline was this. A later analysis counted about 82 million unique TCR beta chains across the 700 or so repertoires, and around 9.9 million of these chains were shared by at least two donors. Raw reads were error-corrected and collapsed into unique sequences with a nearest-neighbor algorithm that merged closely related sequences to remove PCR and sequencing errors. CDR3 sequences were aligned to IMGT reference sequences to assign V, D and J gene segments. For a sequence to be retained, a match of at least six nucleotides to both a V gene segment and a J gene segment was required. A rearrangement was called productive if the CDR3 had no stop codons and remained in frame with V and J, and every other rearrangement was called non-productive. Following IMGT convention, CDR3 was defined as the stretch from the second conserved V-encoded cysteine to the conserved J-encoded phenylalanine. In an earlier analysis of around 570 of the donors, sequences lacking an unambiguous match to a single V gene segment were excluded. In an earlier analysis of 587 of the donors, V segments were called functional above 56.7% productive rearrangements and were called segregating when the between-donor standard deviation exceeded 5%. A statistical classification framework was developed to diagnose cytomegalovirus status using the catalog of TCR beta chain sequences. A later analysis assigned V and J genes by comparing TCR nucleotide sequences with IMGT/GENE-DB human TR gene sequences. The TCRdist pipeline was used in a later analysis to assign CDR3 sequences and most-parsimonious VDJ recombination scenarios. In a later analysis, each TCR beta chain was defined by its CDR3 amino acid sequence together with its V-gene family, and reads without a unique V-gene family were excluded. A later analysis removed several hundred highly shared, low-generation-probability nucleotide sequences to deal with suspected cross-contamination and a sequencing artifact. For each public chain, a later analysis derived a clonal expansion index from normalized ranks of inferred template counts within each repertoire. In a later analysis, generation probabilities were computed using a VDJ recombination model fitted to out-of-frame rearrangements, and the results were checked against IGoR. In a later analysis, hypergeometric tests were used to score TCR-TCR, TCR-HLA and TCR-CMV co-occurrence, with a repertoire-size bias correction applied to TCR pairs. False discovery rates were estimated in a later analysis by permuting HLA or CMV assignments 20 times. A later analysis grouped co-occurring TCRs with DBSCAN, adding TCRdist sequence similarity when clustering within HLA-allele-positive subsets. For co-occurrence clustering, repertoires with fewer than 30,000 or more than 120,000 public chains were excluded, along with roughly five repertoires with anomalous nucleotide sharing. TCRdb re-hosts the immuneACCESS table, in-frame sequences only. Its copies lack some clones; in the studies checked, an unresolved V gene accounts for under half of them, and the cause for the rest is not known. D and trimming were read from the DNA, whereas the V and J calls and clone size are those reported in that table. This sample holds 180,000 or so clones; around 68% were observed only once. The ten largest clones take up around 2.9% of the sample.

Reading the germline V gene gives CDR1 MDHEN and CDR2 SYDVKM. Deletion took 6 bases off V and 6 bases off J, with a span of 20 bases between the germline ends. The CDR3 runs 15 amino acids, cysteine and phenylalanine included. The sequence is cut down to CDR3 DNA, 45 bases in frame from base 1. Sequenced material: PBMCs. The sequence joins TRBV28 to TRBJ1-2, with an unclear D gene assignment. This receptor was identified in a man aged 35 to 55 in good health and CMV-seronegative. The CDR3: CASSLAGNLRNGYTF. The DNA sequence is as follows: TGTGCCAGCAGCCTCGCCGGGAATCTCAGGAATGGCTACACCTTC.